The next 10 T cell receptor beta chains were all read from a single sample in a study of TET2 disruption in CD19-targeted CAR T cells. Treatment of the sample: autologous CTL019 cells: CD19 CAR with 4-1BB and CD3 zeta domains. The repertoire was sequenced with immunoSEQ multiplex PCR; TCRdb's copy has only in-frame clones and lacks some. The listing contains approximately 27,000 clones. These receptors' targets are unknown. Sequenced here: CD8- CAR+ T cells sorted from cultured blood T cells, sampled for CD19 CAR T cell therapy. Subset noted: CD8-negative CAR-positive T cells from the infusion product. Receptors originate from a man aged 65 to 85 with chronic lymphocytic leukemia.

Of note for this clone: The sequence runs out 3 residues before the end of the CDR3; the remainder is reconstructed from the germline J gene. The chain links TRBV5-1 to TRBJ2-7; 10 bases agree with TRBD1. CDR1 is SGHRS and CDR2 is YFSETQ in the germline V gene. The V segment lost 3 bases and the J segment 2 bases; nucleotides outside the gene matches: 8. CDR3 length equals 16 residues. CDR3 DNA (partial): TGCGCCAGCAGCTCAGGGACAGGGGCGATCACCTACGAG. Amino acids: CASSSGTGAITYE. In full, the CDR3 reads CASSSGTGAITYEQYF.

Turning to this clone: The read stops 3 residues short of the end of the CDR3; the missing end is completed from the germline J gene. The same CDR3 also results from other DNA sequences found in this sample. This chain links TRBV5-4 with TRBJ1-1; 8 bases are a match to TRBD1. The CDR3 loop spans 14 amino acids. The V gene's germline CDR1 is SGHNT and CDR2 YYREEE (reference sequence). J was trimmed by 5 bases and V by 4 bases; bases with no gene match: 7. The covered CDR3 bases are TGTGCCAGCAGCCTGCAGGGGGCGCGGACTGAA. Its protein is CASSLQGARTE. From start to end, the CDR3 is CASSLQGARTEAFF.

About this clone: The read finishes 3 residues shy of the CDR3 end, and the germline J gene is used to complete it. The rearrangement links TRBV7-3 to TRBJ2-5; perhaps TRBD1 as D (6 bases). The CDR3 has 14 residues. Trimming stripped 2 bases from V and 6 bases from J, with 13 bases between. The germline CDR1 and CDR2 sequences are SGHTA and FQGTGA. CDR3: CASSLQGHGQTQYF. The DNA read from the CDR3 is TGTGCCAGCAGCTTACAGGGGCATGGGCAGACC.

This clone is called medium-sized based on its frequency. Coverage ceases 3 residues before the CDR3 finishes, and the germline J gene fills in the end. The rearrangement uses TRBV5-1 and TRBJ2-3, with D possibly being TRBD2 (5 bases). Germline V CDR1 and CDR2: SGHRS, YFSETQ. V was shortened by 0 bases and J by 3 bases, with 8 bases between the two germline ends. This CDR3 has 14 residues. The CDR3 region is CASSLGRVTDTQYF. The sequenced part of the CDR3 DNA is TGCGCCAGCAGCTTGGGGCGGGTTACAGATACG. The whole variable domain, remainder taken from reference TRBV5-1 and TRBJ2-3, is KAGVTQTPRYLIKTRGQQVTLSCSPISGHRSVSWYQQTPGQGLQFLFEYFSETQRNKGNFPGRFSGRQFSNSRSEMNVSTLELGDSALYLCASSLGRVTDTQYFGPGTRLTVL.

About this clone: Read coverage stops 3 residues before the CDR3 terminus; the germline J gene supplies the remainder. V usage is TRBV4-1 and J usage is TRBJ2-7; D is unclear. V dropped 4 bases and J dropped 3 bases, with 16 bases sitting between them. The CDR3 runs 15 residues. The germline V gene has CDR1 MGHRA and CDR2 YSYEKL. The covered CDR3 bases are TGCGCCAGCAGCCCCACCGGGTCCACCCTCTACGAG. Encoded protein: CASSPTGSTLYE. The CDR3 in full is CASSPTGSTLYEQYF.

Note on this clone: With the read ending 3 residues before the CDR3 end, the germline J gene is used to fill in that end. The chain carries TRBV20-1 and TRBJ1-1; TRBD1 aligns across 12 bases. V was clipped by 6 bases and J by 6 bases; unmatched bases: 5. The CDR3 is 13 amino acids. Germline V gives CDR1 DFQATT, CDR2 SNEGSKA (reference sequence). CDR3 loop: CSAPGQGASEAFF. The CDR3 DNA, read in part, is TGCAGTGCCCCGGGACAGGGGGCTTCTGAA.

With regard to this clone: The CDR3 end falls 3 residues outside the read, so it is completed with the germline J gene. The chain recombines TRBV7-9 with TRBJ1-2; 7 bases line up with TRBD1. This CDR3 contains 15 residues. Germline V gene sequence: CDR1 SEHNR, CDR2 FQNEAQ (reference sequence). The CDR3 bases that were read are TGTGCCAGCAGCTTAGAGGGAGGGGGCCCCTACGAC. Protein product: CASSLEGGGPYD. The whole CDR3 sequence reads CASSLEGGGPYDYTF. The variable domain in full, with the rest retrieved from reference TRBV7-9 and TRBJ1-2, is DTGVSQNPRHKITKRGQNVTFRCDPISEHNRLYWYRQTLGQGPEFLTYFQNEAQLEKSRLLSDRFSAERPKGSFSTLEIQRTEQGDSAMYLCASSLEGGGPYDYTFGSGTRLTVV.

On this clone itself: Sequencing ends 3 residues short of the CDR3 end; the germline J gene provides the rest. The chain is built from TRBV5-4 and TRBJ2-7; D not certain. The length of the CDR3 is 14 residues. The germline gives CDR1 SGHNT, CDR2 YYREEE (reference sequence). Trimming left V 4 bases short and J 2 bases short, with 13 bases between. The part of the CDR3 DNA that was read is TGTGCCAGCAGCCCTCGGCAGGAACCCTACGAG. Translated: CASSPRQEPYE. The complete CDR3 sequence is CASSPRQEPYEQYF.

On this clone: The sequenced fragment ends 3 residues before the CDR3 boundary, so the rest is inferred from the germline J gene. This chain uses TRBV11-2 with TRBJ2-2; TRBD2 matches at 8 bases. Germline trimming cut 3 bases from V and 7 bases from J; bases unmatched to any gene: 4. This CDR3 is 14 amino acids long. Germline V CDR1 and CDR2: SGHAT, FQNNGV. CDR3: CASSFGGGSGELFF. CDR3 DNA, as far as it was read: TGTGCCAGCAGCTTCGGGGGGGGGAGCGGGGAG.

With regard to this clone: The read ends 3 residues before the CDR3 terminus; that terminus is restored from the germline J gene. The chain has TRBV12-3 or TRBV12-4 and TRBJ2-4, with TRBD1 as a possible D gene (6 bases). The CDR3 is 14 amino acids. The CDR3 bases that were read are TGTGCCAGCAGCGGAAGACCCACAGGGTTTGGT. This encodes CASSGRPTGFG. The whole CDR3 sequence is CASSGRPTGFGQYF.